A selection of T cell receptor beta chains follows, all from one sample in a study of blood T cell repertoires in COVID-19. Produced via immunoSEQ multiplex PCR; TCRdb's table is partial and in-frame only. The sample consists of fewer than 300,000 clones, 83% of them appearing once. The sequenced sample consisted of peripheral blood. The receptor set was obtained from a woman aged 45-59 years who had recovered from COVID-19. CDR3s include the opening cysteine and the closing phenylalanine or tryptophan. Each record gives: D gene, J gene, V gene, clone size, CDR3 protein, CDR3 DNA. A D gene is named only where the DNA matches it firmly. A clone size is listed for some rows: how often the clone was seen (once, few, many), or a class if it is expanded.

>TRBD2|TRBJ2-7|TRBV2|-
CASRGAGVSEQYF
TGTGCCAGCAGAGGTGCGGGAGTATCCGAGCAGTACTTC
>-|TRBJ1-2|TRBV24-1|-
CATSATQGSKGYTF
TGTGCCACCAGTGCAACACAGGGTAGTAAGGGCTACACCTTC
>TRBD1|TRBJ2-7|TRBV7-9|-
CASSRGGTGTLEQYF
TGTGCCAGCAGTCGTGGAGGGACAGGGACCCTCGAGCAGTACTTC
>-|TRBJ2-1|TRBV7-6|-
CASSLGALQSYNEQFF
TGTGCCAGCAGCTTAGGTGCCCTGCAGTCCTACAATGAGCAGTTCTTC
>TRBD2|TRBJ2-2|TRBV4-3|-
CASSRKGGGSTGELFF
TGCGCCAGCAGCCGGAAGGGCGGGGGGAGTACCGGGGAGCTGTTTTTT
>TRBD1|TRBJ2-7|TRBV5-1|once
CASSLGPGQGEYEQYF
TGCGCCAGCAGCCTGGGGCCGGGACAGGGCGAATACGAGCAGTACTTC
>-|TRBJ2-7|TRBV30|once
CAWAGDSYEQYF
TGTGCCTGGGCAGGGGATTCCTACGAGCAGTACTTC
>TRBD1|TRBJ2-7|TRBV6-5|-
CASSLGRGQESEQYF
TGTGCCAGCAGTCTGGGCAGGGGGCAGGAGAGCGAGCAGTACTTC
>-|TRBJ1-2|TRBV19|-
CASKQGGGYTF
TGTGCCAGCAAACAGGGCGGAGGCTACACCTTC
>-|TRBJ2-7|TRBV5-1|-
CASSPLQVLYEQYF
TGCGCCAGCAGCCCCCTACAGGTTCTCTACGAGCAGTACTTC
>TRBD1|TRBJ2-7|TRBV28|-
CASRTGGYEQYF
TGTGCCAGTAGGACAGGGGGCTACGAGCAGTACTTC
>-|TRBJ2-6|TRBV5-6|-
CASSGSSGANVLTF
TGTGCCAGCAGCGGTAGCTCTGGGGCCAACGTCCTGACTTTC
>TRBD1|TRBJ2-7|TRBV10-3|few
CATQDRVISYEQYF
TGTGCCACCCAGGACAGGGTTATTTCCTACGAGCAGTACTTC
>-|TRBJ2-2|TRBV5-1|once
CASSLTETNTGELFF
TGCGCCAGCAGCTTGACAGAAACGAACACCGGGGAGCTGTTTTTT
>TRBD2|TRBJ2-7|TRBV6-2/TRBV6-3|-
CASSYSGGRGNYEQYF
TGTGCCAGCAGTTACTCGGGCGGGAGGGGGAACTACGAGCAGTACTTC
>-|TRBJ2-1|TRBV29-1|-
CSVTTYNEQFF
TGCAGCGTCACTACGTACAATGAGCAGTTCTTC
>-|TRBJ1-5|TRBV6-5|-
CASSSPRGNQPQHF
TGTGCCAGCAGTTCCCCGCGGGGAAATCAGCCCCAGCATTTT
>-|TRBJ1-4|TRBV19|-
CASSTQSQGVFEKLFF
TGTGCCAGTAGTACCCAGTCACAGGGAGTGTTTGAAAAACTGTTTTTT
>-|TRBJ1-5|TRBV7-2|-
CASSLDFGPQHF
TGTGCCAGCAGCTTAGATTTCGGGCCCCAGCATTTT
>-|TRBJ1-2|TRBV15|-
CATSRDSFGKQEDTF
TGTGCCACCAGCAGAGATTCGTTCGGGAAGCAGGAGGACACCTTC
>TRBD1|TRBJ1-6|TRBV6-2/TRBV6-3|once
CASSQELDRVGSYNSPLHF
TGTGCCAGCAGTCAGGAATTGGACAGGGTCGGCTCCTATAATTCACCCCTCCACTTT
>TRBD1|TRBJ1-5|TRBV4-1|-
CASSQPQGASNQPQHF
TGCGCCAGCAGCCAACCACAGGGGGCGAGCAATCAGCCCCAGCATTTT
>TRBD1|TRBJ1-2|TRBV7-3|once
CASSSGTGGARGYTF
TGTGCCAGCAGCTCCGGGACAGGGGGCGCGCGGGGCTACACCTTC
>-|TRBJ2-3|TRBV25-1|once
CASSGGEWDSTDTQYF
TGTGCCAGCAGTGGGGGCGAGTGGGACTCCACAGATACGCAGTATTTT
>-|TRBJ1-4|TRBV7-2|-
CASSLAGVGEKLFF
TGTGCCAGCAGCTTAGCAGGGGTCGGGGAAAAACTGTTTTTT
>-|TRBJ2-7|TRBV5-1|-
CASSFLQGSQYEQYF
TGCGCCAGCAGCTTCCTACAGGGTTCCCAGTACGAGCAGTACTTC
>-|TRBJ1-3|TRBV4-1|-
CASSQEGALGNTIYF
TGCGCCAGCAGCCAAGAGGGGGCTTTAGGAAACACCATATATTTT
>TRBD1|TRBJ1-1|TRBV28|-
CASIPHDRGLRAFF
TGTGCCAGCATCCCACACGACAGGGGGCTCAGAGCTTTCTTT
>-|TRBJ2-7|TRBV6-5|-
CASSYRGPYEQYF
TGTGCCAGCAGTTACCGCGGCCCCTACGAGCAGTACTTC
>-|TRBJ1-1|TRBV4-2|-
CASSQDLEGRRTEAFF
TGTGCCAGCAGCCAAGATCTGGAAGGGAGGAGGACTGAAGCTTTCTTT
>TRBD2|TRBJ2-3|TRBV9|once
CASSVGGGDLAGTQYF
TGTGCCAGCAGCGTAGGAGGGGGGGACCTAGCGGGTACGCAGTATTTT
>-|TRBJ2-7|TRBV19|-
CASSGGRGSYEQYF
TGTGCCAGTAGTGGCGGCCGCGGATCCTACGAGCAGTACTTC
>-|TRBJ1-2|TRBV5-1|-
CASSPQGRGYTF
TGCGCCAGCAGCCCTCAGGGCCGGGGCTACACCTTC
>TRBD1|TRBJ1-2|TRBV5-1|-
CASSPGLGTGHGYTF
TGCGCCAGCAGCCCTGGACTCGGGACAGGGCATGGCTACACCTTC
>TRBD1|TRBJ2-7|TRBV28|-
CARTGSTYEQYF
TGTGCCAGGACAGGGTCCACCTACGAGCAGTACTTC
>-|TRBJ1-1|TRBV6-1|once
CASSEGGTEHLKAFF
TGTGCCAGCAGTGAGGGAGGAACGGAGCACCTCAAAGCTTTCTTT
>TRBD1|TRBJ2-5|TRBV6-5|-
CASSTDRVKTQYF
TGTGCCAGCAGTACTGACAGGGTGAAGACCCAGTACTTC
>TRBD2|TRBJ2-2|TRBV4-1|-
CASSQDDFLAGGPAGELFF
TGCGCCAGCAGCCAAGATGATTTCCTAGCGGGAGGGCCTGCCGGGGAGCTGTTTTTT
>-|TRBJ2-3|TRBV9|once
CASSSRSGAKTDTQYF
TGTGCCAGCAGCTCGCGCTCAGGGGCGAAGACAGATACGCAGTATTTT
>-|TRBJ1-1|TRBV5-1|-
CASSYGLNTEAFF
TGCGCCAGCAGCTACGGTTTGAACACTGAAGCTTTCTTT
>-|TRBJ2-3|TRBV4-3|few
CASSQGRVTADTQYF
TGCGCCAGCAGCCAGGGGCGAGTTACCGCAGATACGCAGTATTTT
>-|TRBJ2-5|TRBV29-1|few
CSQRDTQETQYF
TGCAGCCAAAGGGACACCCAAGAGACCCAGTACTTC
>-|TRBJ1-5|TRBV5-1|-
CASSDGHEGNQPQHF
TGCGCCAGCAGCGACGGACATGAGGGCAATCAGCCCCAGCATTTT
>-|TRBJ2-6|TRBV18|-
CASSPGGAGANVLTF
TGTGCCAGCTCACCCGGTGGTGCTGGGGCCAACGTCCTGACTTTC
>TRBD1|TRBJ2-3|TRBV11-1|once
CASSPTTGGNTQYF
TGTGCCAGCAGCCCGACGACAGGGGGGAATACGCAGTATTTT
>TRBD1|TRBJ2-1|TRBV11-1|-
CASSSAQTGSQFF
TGTGCCAGCAGCTCAGCGCAGACAGGGTCACAGTTCTTC
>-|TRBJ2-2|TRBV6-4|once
CASTPDGVANTGELFF
TGTGCCAGCACCCCCGACGGGGTGGCGAACACCGGGGAGCTGTTTTTT
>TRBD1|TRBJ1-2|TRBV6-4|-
CASSDSGTGEEYRGYTF
TGTGCCAGCAGTGACTCCGGGACAGGGGAAGAGTATCGTGGCTACACCTTC
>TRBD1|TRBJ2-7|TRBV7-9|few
CASSLPNFAGQGAEQYF
TGTGCCAGCAGCTTACCCAATTTTGCGGGACAGGGGGCCGAGCAGTACTTC
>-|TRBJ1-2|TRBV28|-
CASSPGIGGYTF
TGTGCCAGCAGTCCCGGGATTGGGGGCTACACCTTC
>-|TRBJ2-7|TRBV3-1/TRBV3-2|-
CASSQDGAGSAQYF
TGTGCCAGCAGCCAAGATGGGGCGGGAAGTGCGCAGTACTTC
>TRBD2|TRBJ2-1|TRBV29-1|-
CSVPLAGGPSEQFF
TGCAGCGTTCCACTAGCGGGAGGGCCTAGTGAGCAGTTCTTC